These T cell receptor beta chains were read from a single sample in a study of CD4 T cells in relation to SARS-CoV-2 and coronaviruses. For these TCRs, the target antigens are not known. Repertoires were generated with immunoSEQ multiplex PCR, while TCRdb's copy carries only in-frame clones and drops some. The sample records about 38,000 clones, around 74% being singletons. The sample taken for sequencing was memory CD4+ T cells from PBMCs, cultured in vitro. These receptors were collected from an adult with COVID-19. Each CDR3 is given with its conserved first and last residue. A D gene is named only where the DNA matches it firmly. Size values are once, few and many counts, or a class for expanded clones, and some rows have none.

V gene	J gene	D gene	clone size	CDR3 protein	CDR3 DNA
TRBV7-2	TRBJ2-1	.	once	CASSPYGSDSYNEQFF	TGTGCCAGCAGCCCCTACGGCAGCGACTCCTACAATGAGCAGTTCTTC
TRBV25-1	TRBJ2-2	TRBD1	.	CASSNPQGRGPAGELFF	TGTGCCAGCTCTAATCCCCAGGGCAGGGGGCCCGCCGGGGAGCTGTTTTTT
TRBV7-9	TRBJ2-3	TRBD1	.	CASSRGQGGTDTQYF	TGTGCCAGCAGCCGCGGACAGGGTGGCACAGATACGCAGTATTTT
TRBV4-1	TRBJ2-2	.	.	CASSQAYGGELFF	TGCGCCAGCAGCCAAGCCTACGGGGGGGAGCTGTTTTTT
TRBV19	TRBJ2-1	.	.	CASSISQIPYNEQFF	TGTGCCAGTAGTATATCGCAGATACCATACAATGAGCAGTTCTTC
TRBV10-3	TRBJ2-1	TRBD1	.	CAIRPGTDHNEQFF	TGTGCCATCAGACCCGGGACAGATCACAATGAGCAGTTCTTC
TRBV21-1	TRBJ2-1	.	.	CASTPLLLEPFTPGSYNEQFF	TGTGCCAGCACCCCTTTATTACTAGAACCTTTCACCCCGGGCTCCTACAATGAGCAGTTCTTC
TRBV2	TRBJ1-1	.	.	CASSEQGRVTEAFF	TGTGCCAGCAGTGAACAGGGCAGGGTGACTGAAGCTTTCTTT
TRBV4-2	TRBJ2-3	.	once	CASSQEGPAGEDTQYF	TGTGCCAGCAGCCAAGAAGGTCCAGCGGGCGAAGATACGCAGTATTTT
TRBV15	TRBJ2-7	TRBD1	.	CATWDRGYEQYF	TGTGCCACCTGGGACAGGGGTTACGAGCAGTACTTC
TRBV5-1	TRBJ2-7	.	.	CASSRDAQAHYEQYF	TGCGCCAGCAGCCGGGACGCGCAGGCACATTACGAGCAGTACTTC
TRBV30	TRBJ1-5	.	once	CAWAPSGQKPQHF	TGTGCCTGGGCGCCCTCAGGGCAGAAGCCCCAGCATTTT
TRBV4-1	TRBJ2-6	.	.	CASSRRESSGANVLTF	TGCGCCAGCAGCCGCAGGGAGAGCTCTGGGGCCAACGTCCTGACTTTC
TRBV2	TRBJ2-7	.	.	CASSEAYEQYF	TGTGCCAGCAGTGAAGCCTACGAGCAGTACTTC
TRBV19	TRBJ1-1	.	.	CASSSVDFVEAFF	TGTGCCAGTAGTTCAGTCGATTTTGTGGAAGCTTTCTTT
TRBV30	TRBJ2-3	.	.	CAWSYGFEDTQYF	TGTGCCTGGAGTTACGGGTTCGAAGATACGCAGTATTTT
TRBV2	TRBJ2-1	.	.	CASSRGGAYNEQFF	TGTGCCAGCAGTAGGGGCGGGGCATACAATGAGCAGTTCTTC
TRBV7-9	TRBJ2-3	TRBD2	.	CASSPAGLAGPDTQYF	TGTGCCAGCAGCCCGGCGGGACTAGCGGGACCAGATACGCAGTATTTT
TRBV18	TRBJ2-4	.	.	CASSRGDGDIQYF	TGTGCCAGCTCACGGGGTGATGGAGACATTCAGTACTTC
TRBV6-5	TRBJ1-4	TRBD1	.	CASSYRTGAGEKLFF	TGTGCCAGCAGTTACAGGACAGGCGCGGGTGAAAAACTGTTTTTT
TRBV10-3	TRBJ1-1	.	.	CAIRDRGGTEAFF	TGTGCCATCAGGGACAGAGGAGGGACTGAAGCTTTCTTT
TRBV4-1	TRBJ1-3	TRBD1	.	CASSQRGTGGNTIYF	TGCGCCAGCAGCCAAAGGGGGACAGGGGGAAACACCATATATTTT
TRBV5-5	TRBJ2-7	.	.	CASSLAAYEQYF	TGTGCCAGCAGCTTGGCCGCCTACGAGCAGTACTTC